This T cell receptor beta chain emerged from a study of T cell responses to AZD1222 COVID-19 vaccine. Study outcomes and limitations: Only 5 to 7 AZD1222 recipients tested seropositive at baseline.

Germline CDR1 and CDR2: MNHEY and SMNVEV (reference sequence). The CDR3 contains 15 residues. Trimming took 8 bases from V and 4 from J, leaving 19 bases between them. Of note for this clone: Its antigen is currently unknown.

Using immunoSEQ multiplex PCR, the repertoire was profiled, and TCRdb retains in-frame clones only, with some absent. The sample has around 100,000 clones, around 83% seen once. This sample comprised peripheral blood, obtained on day 0 of AZD1222 vaccination. The source of this sequence is an adult in good health. This chain links TRBV27 with TRBJ2-3; the D gene is possibly TRBD2 (6 bases). The CDR3, as DNA: TGTGCCAGCGCCCGCCGGGGAGGTATCGCAGATACGCAGTATTTT. Protein: CASARRGGIADTQYF.